A selection of T cell receptor beta chains follows, all from one sample in a study of Tregs in tolerant kidney transplant recipients. Assay used: immunoSEQ multiplex PCR; TCRdb lists only in-frame clones, some missing. Here the sample spans about 77,000 clones, 98% being singletons. The sample consisted of CD4+ T cells from blood, taken before the transplant. Source of these receptors: a human donor who received a combined kidney and bone marrow transplant. The CDR3 runs from the conserved cysteine through the conserved F or W. A D gene is named only where the DNA matches it firmly. Size values are once, few and many counts, or a class for expanded clones, and some rows have none.

>NA|TRBV6-1|NA|TRBJ1-1
CASSDRGYTEAFF
TGTGCCAGCAGTGACCGCGGATACACTGAAGCTTTCTTT
>TRBD1|TRBV4-1|NA|TRBJ2-7
CASSQDRRKTGGIYEQYF
TGCGCCAGCAGCCAAGATAGGAGGAAAACAGGGGGGATCTACGAGCAGTACTTC
>NA|TRBV2|NA|TRBJ2-3
CASSLENTDTQYF
TGTGCCAGCAGTTTAGAAAACACAGATACGCAGTATTTT
>NA|TRBV5-4|NA|TRBJ2-3
CASSLGGEGPGDTQYF
TGTGCCAGCAGCCTAGGGGGGGAGGGCCCGGGAGATACGCAGTATTTT
>NA|TRBV5-6|NA|TRBJ2-5
CASSLGPRFRETQYF
TGTGCCAGCAGCTTGGGGCCCAGGTTCAGGGAGACCCAGTACTTC
>TRBD1|TRBV5-1|NA|TRBJ1-2
CASSRDRAGGYTF
TGCGCCAGCAGCAGGGACAGGGCGGGGGGCTACACCTTC
>NA|TRBV18|NA|TRBJ1-2
CASSPTKAGTTYGYTF
TGTGCCAGCTCACCTACAAAGGCAGGGACTACCTATGGCTACACCTTC
>TRBD1|TRBV7-2|NA|TRBJ1-1
CASSLEGWTGGFRNTEAFF
TGTGCCAGCAGCTTAGAAGGTTGGACAGGGGGCTTTAGGAACACTGAAGCTTTCTTT
>TRBD1|TRBV29-1|NA|TRBJ2-7
CSVAQGADYEQYF
TGCAGCGTTGCTCAGGGGGCAGACTACGAGCAGTACTTC
>NA|TRBV30|NA|TRBJ2-5
CAWSVQGIETQYF
TGTGCCTGGAGTGTACAGGGTATCGAGACCCAGTACTTC
>NA|TRBV5-1|NA|TRBJ2-5
CASHREQETQYF
TGCGCCAGTCACCGGGAGCAAGAGACCCAGTACTTC
>TRBD1|TRBV6-1|NA|TRBJ1-5
CASSARQQGGNQPQHF
TGTGCCAGCAGTGCCAGGCAACAGGGGGGAAATCAGCCCCAGCATTTT
>TRBD1|TRBV5-5|once|TRBJ2-7
CASSLLGQGYEQYF
TGTGCCAGCAGCCTACTCGGACAGGGATACGAGCAGTACTTC
>NA|TRBV7-2|NA|TRBJ1-6
CASSSDSYYSPLHF
TGTGCCAGCAGCTCGGACAGTTACTATTCACCCCTCCACTTT
>NA|TRBV4-1|NA|TRBJ1-5
CASSQDFPNNQPQHF
TGCGCCAGCAGCCAAGATTTCCCCAACAATCAGCCCCAGCATTTT
>NA|TRBV14|NA|TRBJ1-1
CASSQVKGPRTEAFF
TGTGCCAGCAGCCAAGTGAAAGGCCCGAGGACTGAAGCTTTCTTT
>TRBD1|TRBV18|NA|TRBJ1-2
CASSPWSSRQGEGYGYTF
TGTGCCAGCTCACCCTGGTCCAGCCGACAGGGTGAGGGCTATGGCTACACCTTC
>TRBD2|TRBV7-2|NA|TRBJ2-5
CASSARGGQETQYF
TGTGCCAGCAGTGCACGGGGGGGCCAAGAGACCCAGTACTTC
>TRBD1|TRBV7-9|NA|TRBJ1-2
CASSPAGTAYGYTF
TGTGCCAGCAGCCCAGCCGGGACAGCCTATGGCTACACCTTC
>TRBD2|TRBV5-1|NA|TRBJ2-1
CASSPGTSGGAFNEQFF
TGCGCCAGCAGCCCAGGGACTAGCGGGGGGGCCTTCAATGAGCAGTTCTTC
>NA|TRBV6-6|NA|TRBJ1-1
CASRSTGSRTEAFF
TGTGCCAGCAGAAGTACAGGGAGTCGGACTGAAGCTTTCTTT
>NA|TRBV19|once|TRBJ1-1
CASSRGESEAFF
TGTGCCAGTAGTCGGGGGGAGTCTGAAGCTTTCTTT
>TRBD2|TRBV5-1|NA|TRBJ2-3
CASSLKAGNHGDTQYF
TGCGCCAGCAGCTTAAAAGCGGGGAATCATGGGGATACGCAGTATTTT
>NA|TRBV11-3|NA|TRBJ2-1
CASSSLTRGVEQFF
TGTGCCAGCAGCTCACTGACTAGGGGTGTTGAGCAGTTCTTC
>TRBD1|TRBV4-2|NA|TRBJ1-5
CASSQAEDRPYQPQHF
TGTGCCAGCAGCCAAGCCGAGGACAGGCCTTATCAGCCCCAGCATTTT
>NA|TRBV19|NA|TRBJ1-5
CASSILSPRGNQPQHF
TGTGCCAGTAGTATTCTTTCCCCCCGAGGCAATCAGCCCCAGCATTTT
>TRBD1|TRBV6-6|NA|TRBJ2-1
CASIAGQVSNEQFF
TGTGCCAGCATTGCGGGACAGGTATCGAATGAGCAGTTCTTC
>NA|TRBV5-6|NA|TRBJ1-2
CASSLVGTGNGYTF
TGTGCCAGCAGCTTGGTGGGAACAGGGAATGGCTACACCTTC
>NA|TRBV5-1|NA|TRBJ1-3
CASSLNRVSGNTIYF
TGCGCCAGCAGCTTAAACAGGGTCTCTGGAAACACCATATATTTT
>TRBD1|TRBV5-1|NA|TRBJ2-3
CASSLVGTGNGYTQYF
TGCGCCAGCAGCTTGGTAGGGACAGGGAACGGATATACGCAGTATTTT
>NA|TRBV27|NA|TRBJ2-7
CASSLVSGNSYEQYF
TGTGCCAGCAGTTTAGTAAGCGGCAACTCCTACGAGCAGTACTTC
>TRBD1|TRBV23-1|NA|TRBJ2-7
CASSQSEGDREPKEYYEQYF
TGCGCCAGCAGTCAATCGGAGGGGGACAGGGAACCCAAAGAATACTACGAGCAGTACTTC
>NA|TRBV4-3|NA|TRBJ2-5
CASSPQGETQYF
TGCGCCAGCAGCCCCCAGGGAGAGACCCAGTACTTC
>TRBD1|TRBV10-1|NA|TRBJ1-5
CASPDRLKPQHF
TGCGCCAGTCCGGACAGGTTGAAGCCCCAGCATTTT
>NA|TRBV30|NA|TRBJ1-2
CAWTQTVHGYTF
TGTGCCTGGACCCAAACAGTTCATGGCTACACCTTC
>TRBD1|TRBV30|NA|TRBJ2-4
CAWSPGQGVDIQYF
TGTGCCTGGAGCCCCGGACAGGGGGTGGACATTCAGTACTTC
>NA|TRBV7-9|NA|TRBJ1-4
CASSLEPTYEKLFF
TGTGCCAGCAGCTTAGAGCCTACCTATGAAAAACTGTTTTTT
>NA|TRBV29-1|NA|TRBJ1-2
CSVEDVEGEGGYTF
TGCAGCGTTGAAGATGTTGAGGGTGAGGGCGGCTACACCTTC
>TRBD2|TRBV2|NA|TRBJ2-5
CASSGGTSGGETQYF
TGTGCCAGCAGTGGGGGGACTAGCGGGGGGGAGACCCAGTACTTC
>TRBD1|TRBV28|NA|TRBJ1-1
CASSYQGAKTHTNTEAFF
TGTGCCAGCAGCTATCAGGGGGCGAAGACCCATACGAACACTGAAGCTTTCTTT
>TRBD1|TRBV7-2|NA|TRBJ1-5
CASSLTGADSNQPQHF
TGTGCCAGCAGCTTGACAGGGGCGGATAGCAATCAGCCCCAGCATTTT
>NA|TRBV2|few|TRBJ2-2
CASSQHRVENTGELFF
TGTGCCAGCAGTCAGCACAGGGTGGAAAACACCGGGGAGCTGTTTTTT
>NA|TRBV27|once|TRBJ1-5
CASSGAYSNQPQHF
TGTGCCAGCAGTGGGGCGTATAGCAATCAGCCCCAGCATTTT
>TRBD2|TRBV29-1|NA|TRBJ2-1
CSVAPASGRALSYNEQFF
TGCAGCGTTGCCCCGGCTAGCGGGAGGGCCCTCTCCTACAATGAGCAGTTCTTC
>TRBD2|TRBV11-3|NA|TRBJ2-3
CASSFSGGDTQYF
TGTGCCAGCAGCTTTAGCGGGGGGGATACGCAGTATTTT